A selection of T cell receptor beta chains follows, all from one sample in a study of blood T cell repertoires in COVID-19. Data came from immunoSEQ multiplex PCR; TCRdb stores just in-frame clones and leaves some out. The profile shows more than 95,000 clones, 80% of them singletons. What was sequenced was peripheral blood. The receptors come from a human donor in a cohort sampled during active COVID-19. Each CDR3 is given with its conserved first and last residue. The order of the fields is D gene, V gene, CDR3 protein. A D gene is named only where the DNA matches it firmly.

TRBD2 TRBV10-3 CAISVVAGGTYEQYF
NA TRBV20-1 CSARDSYEQYF
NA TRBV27 CASSLAGPLEAFF
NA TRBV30 CAWSAGVIGGSPLHF
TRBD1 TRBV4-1 CASSQDPGTGGAASYNEQFF
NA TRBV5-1 CASSLAGQGTGNTIYF
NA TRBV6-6 CASSRRQVGAYPYEQYF
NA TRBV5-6 CASSLGQYTGELFF
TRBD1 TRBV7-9 CASSLGTGDNYGYTF
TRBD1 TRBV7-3 CASSPDRGPRETQYF
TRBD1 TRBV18 CASSPGQGAYEQYF
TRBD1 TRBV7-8 CASSLKGQGSPLHF
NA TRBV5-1 CASSLAARGKTEAFF
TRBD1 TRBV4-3 CASSLTLTGVGNTIYF
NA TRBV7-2 CASSLRTENTEAFF
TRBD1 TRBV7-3 CASSRGGPQETQYF
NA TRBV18 CASSPTVNTGELFF
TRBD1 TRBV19 CASSGRQGNDEQYF
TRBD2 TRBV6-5 CASRGWTSGYEQYF
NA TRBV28 CASSLRQGWHEQYF
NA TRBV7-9 CASSFISTNEKLFF
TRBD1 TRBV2 CASSWTGQETQYF
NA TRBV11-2 CASSLAGEGFDEQYF
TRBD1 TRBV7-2 CASSLRWGQGAFNTEAFF
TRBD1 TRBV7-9 CASSLDRGRNYGYTF
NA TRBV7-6 CASSLDPGDPIEQYF
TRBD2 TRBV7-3 CASSTGTSGAREQFF
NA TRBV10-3 CAISEARGLGTEAFF
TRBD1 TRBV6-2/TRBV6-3 CASSLDRGTSYGYTF
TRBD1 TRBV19 CASTSSDRVRDEQFF